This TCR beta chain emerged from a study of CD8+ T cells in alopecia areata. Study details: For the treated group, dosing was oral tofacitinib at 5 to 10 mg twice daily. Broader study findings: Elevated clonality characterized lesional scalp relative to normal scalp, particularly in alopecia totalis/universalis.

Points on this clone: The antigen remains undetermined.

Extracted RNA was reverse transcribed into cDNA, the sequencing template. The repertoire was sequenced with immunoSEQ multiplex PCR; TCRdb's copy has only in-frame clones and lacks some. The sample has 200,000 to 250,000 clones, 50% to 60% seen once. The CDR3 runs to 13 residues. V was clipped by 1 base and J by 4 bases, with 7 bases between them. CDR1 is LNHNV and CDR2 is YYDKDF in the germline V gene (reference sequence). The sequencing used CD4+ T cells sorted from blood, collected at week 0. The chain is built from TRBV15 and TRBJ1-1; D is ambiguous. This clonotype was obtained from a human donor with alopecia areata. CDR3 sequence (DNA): TGTGCCACCAGCAGAGCAGGTACCACTGAAGCTTTCTTT. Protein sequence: CATSRAGTTEAFF.